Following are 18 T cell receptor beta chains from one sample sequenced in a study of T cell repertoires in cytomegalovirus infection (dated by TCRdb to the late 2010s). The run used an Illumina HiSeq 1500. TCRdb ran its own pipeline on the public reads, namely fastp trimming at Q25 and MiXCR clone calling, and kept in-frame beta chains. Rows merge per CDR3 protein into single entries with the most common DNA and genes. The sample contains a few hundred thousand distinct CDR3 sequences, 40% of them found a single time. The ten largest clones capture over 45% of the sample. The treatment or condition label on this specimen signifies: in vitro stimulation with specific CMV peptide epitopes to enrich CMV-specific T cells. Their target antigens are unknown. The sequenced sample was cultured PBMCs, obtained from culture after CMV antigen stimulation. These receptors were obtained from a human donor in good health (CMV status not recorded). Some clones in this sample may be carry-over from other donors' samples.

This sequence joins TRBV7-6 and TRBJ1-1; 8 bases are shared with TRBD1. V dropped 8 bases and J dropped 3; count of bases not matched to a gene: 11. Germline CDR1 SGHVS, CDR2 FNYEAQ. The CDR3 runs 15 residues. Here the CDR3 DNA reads TGTGCCAGCGGCGGCCCAGGGGGCGAGGACACTGAAGCTTTCTTT. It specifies CASGGPGGEDTEAFF. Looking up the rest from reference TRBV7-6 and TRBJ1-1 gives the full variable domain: GAGVSQSPRYKVTKRGQDVALRCDPISGHVSLYWYRQALGQGPEFLTYFNYEAQQDKSGLPNDRFSAERPEGSISTLTIQRTEQRDSAMYRCASGGPGGEDTEAFFGQGTRLTVV.

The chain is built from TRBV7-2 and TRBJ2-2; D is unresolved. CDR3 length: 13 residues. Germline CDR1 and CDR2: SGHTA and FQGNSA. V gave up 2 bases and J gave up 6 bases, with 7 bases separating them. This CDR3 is CASSLIDPGELFF. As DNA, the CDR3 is TGTGCCAGCAGCTTAATAGACCCCGGGGAGCTGTTTTTT.

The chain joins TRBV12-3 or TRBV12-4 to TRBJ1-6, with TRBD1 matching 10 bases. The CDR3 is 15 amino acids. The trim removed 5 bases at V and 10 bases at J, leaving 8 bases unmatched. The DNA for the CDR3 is TGTGCCAGCAGTCCCCGACAGGGGGCTTGGTCACCCCTCCACTTT. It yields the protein CASSPRQGAWSPLHF.

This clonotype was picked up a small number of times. For the CDR3, the DNA is TGCGCCAGCAGCCAAGATCGCAGAGGTGGCTACACCTTC. It is translated as CASSQDRRGGYTF. The V gene is TRBV4-1, the J gene TRBJ1-2; D remains unclear. Germline V gene sequence: CDR1 MGHRA, CDR2 YSYEKL. The CDR3 has 13 amino acids. V lost 0 bases and J lost 7, with 9 bases in between.

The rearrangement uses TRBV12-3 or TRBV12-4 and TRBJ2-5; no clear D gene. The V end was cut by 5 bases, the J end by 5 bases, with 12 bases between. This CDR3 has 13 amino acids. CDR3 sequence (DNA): TGTGCCAGCAGTCCGGAGCTCTTGGAGACCCAGTACTTC. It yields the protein CASSPELLETQYF.

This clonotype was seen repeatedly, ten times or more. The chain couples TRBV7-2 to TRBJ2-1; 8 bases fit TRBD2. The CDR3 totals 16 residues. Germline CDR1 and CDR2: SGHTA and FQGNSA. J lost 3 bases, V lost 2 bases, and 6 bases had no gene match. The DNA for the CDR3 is TGTGCCAGCAGCTTATTCGCGGGGGGACTCTACAATGAGCAGTTCTTC. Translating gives CASSLFAGGLYNEQFF.

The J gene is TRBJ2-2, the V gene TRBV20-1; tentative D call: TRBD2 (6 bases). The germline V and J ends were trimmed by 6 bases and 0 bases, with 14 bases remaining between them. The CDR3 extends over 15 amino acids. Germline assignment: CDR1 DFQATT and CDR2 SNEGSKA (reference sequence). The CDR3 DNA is TGCAGTGCGACCGGCGGGAAGTCGAACACCGGGGAGCTGTTTTTT. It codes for CSATGGKSNTGELFF.

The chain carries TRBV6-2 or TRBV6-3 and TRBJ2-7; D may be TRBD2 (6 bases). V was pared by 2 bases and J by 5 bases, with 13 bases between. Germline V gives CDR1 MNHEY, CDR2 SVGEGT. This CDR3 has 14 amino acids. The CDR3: CASSYGGSINEQYF. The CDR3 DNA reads TGTGCCAGCAGTTACGGAGGGAGTATCAACGAGCAGTACTTC.

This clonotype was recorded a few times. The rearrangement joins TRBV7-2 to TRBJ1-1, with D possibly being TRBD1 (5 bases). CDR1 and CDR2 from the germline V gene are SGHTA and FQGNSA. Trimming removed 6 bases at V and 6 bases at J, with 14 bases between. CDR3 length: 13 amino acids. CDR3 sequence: CASRSRGRAEAFF. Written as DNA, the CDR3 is TGTGCCAGCAGATCCCGGGGGAGGGCTGAAGCTTTCTTT.

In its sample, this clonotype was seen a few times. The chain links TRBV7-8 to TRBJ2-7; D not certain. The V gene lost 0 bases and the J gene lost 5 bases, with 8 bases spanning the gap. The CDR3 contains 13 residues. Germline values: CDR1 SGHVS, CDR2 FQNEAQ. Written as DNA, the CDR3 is TGTGCCAGCAGCTTAGCGTGGGAACACGAGCAGTACTTC. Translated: CASSLAWEHEQYF.

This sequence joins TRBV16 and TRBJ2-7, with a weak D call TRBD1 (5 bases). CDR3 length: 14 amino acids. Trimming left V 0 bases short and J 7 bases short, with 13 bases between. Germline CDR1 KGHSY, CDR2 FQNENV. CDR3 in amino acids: CASSQSGVGEEQYF. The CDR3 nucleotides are TGTGCCAGCAGCCAATCAGGGGTCGGTGAGGAGCAGTACTTC.

The CDR3 protein is CAIMRNQGQGFYNEQFF. Written as DNA, the CDR3 is TGTGCCATCATGAGGAACCAGGGACAGGGGTTCTACAATGAGCAGTTCTTC. The chain uses TRBV10-3 and TRBJ2-1, with TRBD1 matching over 10 bases. The CDR3 has 17 amino acids. The V gene's germline CDR1 is ENHRY and CDR2 SYGVKD. Germline trimming cut 7 bases from V and 3 bases from J; bases unmatched to any gene: 12.

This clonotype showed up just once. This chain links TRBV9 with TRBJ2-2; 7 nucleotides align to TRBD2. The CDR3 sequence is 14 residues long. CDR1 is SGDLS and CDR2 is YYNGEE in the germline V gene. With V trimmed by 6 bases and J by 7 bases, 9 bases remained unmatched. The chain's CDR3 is CASTRLAADGELFF. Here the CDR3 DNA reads TGTGCCAGCACTCGACTAGCTGCGGACGGGGAGCTGTTTTTT.

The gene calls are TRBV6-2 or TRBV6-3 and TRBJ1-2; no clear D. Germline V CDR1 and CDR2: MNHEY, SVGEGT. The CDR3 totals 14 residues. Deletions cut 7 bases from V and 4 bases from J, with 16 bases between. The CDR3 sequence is CASTPAYRSYGYTF. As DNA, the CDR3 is TGTGCCAGCACCCCCGCTTACAGAAGCTATGGCTACACCTTC.

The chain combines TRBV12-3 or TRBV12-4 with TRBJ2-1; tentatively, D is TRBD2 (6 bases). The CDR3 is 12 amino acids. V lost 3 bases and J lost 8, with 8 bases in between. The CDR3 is CASSFRRDEQFF. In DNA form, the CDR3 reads TGTGCCAGCAGTTTTAGGAGGGATGAGCAGTTCTTC.

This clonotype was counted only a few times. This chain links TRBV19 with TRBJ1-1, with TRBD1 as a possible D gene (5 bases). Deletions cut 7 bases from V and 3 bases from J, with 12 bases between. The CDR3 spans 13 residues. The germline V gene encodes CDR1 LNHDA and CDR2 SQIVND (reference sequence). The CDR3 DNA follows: TGTGCCAGTAAGCAGGGCAAGTACACTGAAGCTTTCTTT. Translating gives CASKQGKYTEAFF.

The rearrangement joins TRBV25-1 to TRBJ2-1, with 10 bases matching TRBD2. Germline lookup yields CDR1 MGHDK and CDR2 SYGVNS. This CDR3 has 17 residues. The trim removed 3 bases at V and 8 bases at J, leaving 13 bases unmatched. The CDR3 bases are TGTGCCAGCAGTGACCCTCGAGGACTAGCGGTGGAGCATGAGCAGTTCTTC. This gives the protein CASSDPRGLAVEHEQFF.

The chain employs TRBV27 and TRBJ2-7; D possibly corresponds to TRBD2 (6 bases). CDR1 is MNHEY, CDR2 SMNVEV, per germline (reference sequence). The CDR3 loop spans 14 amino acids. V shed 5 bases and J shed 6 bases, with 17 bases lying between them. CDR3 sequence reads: CASSGHGGFGEQYF. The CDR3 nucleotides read TGTGCCAGCAGTGGCCACGGAGGGTTTGGCGAGCAGTACTTC.